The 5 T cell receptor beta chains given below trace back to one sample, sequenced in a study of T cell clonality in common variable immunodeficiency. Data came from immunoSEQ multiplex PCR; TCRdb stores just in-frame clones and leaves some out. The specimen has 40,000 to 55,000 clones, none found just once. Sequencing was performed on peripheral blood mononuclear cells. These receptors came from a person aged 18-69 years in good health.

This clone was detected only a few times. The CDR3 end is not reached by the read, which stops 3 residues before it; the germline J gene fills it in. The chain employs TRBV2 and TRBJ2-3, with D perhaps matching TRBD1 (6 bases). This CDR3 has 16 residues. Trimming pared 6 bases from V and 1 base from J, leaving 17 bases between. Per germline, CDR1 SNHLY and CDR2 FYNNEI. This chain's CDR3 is CASSARDTPRTDTQYF. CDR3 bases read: TGTGCCAGCAGCGCACGGGACACCCCTCGCACAGATACG.

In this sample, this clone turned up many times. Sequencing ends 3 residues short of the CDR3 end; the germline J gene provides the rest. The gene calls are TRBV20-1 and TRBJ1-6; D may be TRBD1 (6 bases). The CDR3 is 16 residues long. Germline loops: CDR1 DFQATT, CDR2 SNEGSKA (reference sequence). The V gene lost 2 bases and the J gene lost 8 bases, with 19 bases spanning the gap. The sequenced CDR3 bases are TGCAGTGCTAGAACGCCTGGCGGGGGGCAGGATTCACCC. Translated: CSARTPGGGQDSP. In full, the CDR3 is CSARTPGGGQDSPLHF.

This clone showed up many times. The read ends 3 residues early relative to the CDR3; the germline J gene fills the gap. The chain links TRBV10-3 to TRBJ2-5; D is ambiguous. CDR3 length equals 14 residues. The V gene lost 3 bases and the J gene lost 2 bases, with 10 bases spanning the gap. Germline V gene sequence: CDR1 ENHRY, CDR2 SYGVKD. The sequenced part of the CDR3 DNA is TGTGCCATCAGTGAATCCCTGCTACAAGAGACC. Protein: CAISESLLQET. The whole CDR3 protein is CAISESLLQETQYF.

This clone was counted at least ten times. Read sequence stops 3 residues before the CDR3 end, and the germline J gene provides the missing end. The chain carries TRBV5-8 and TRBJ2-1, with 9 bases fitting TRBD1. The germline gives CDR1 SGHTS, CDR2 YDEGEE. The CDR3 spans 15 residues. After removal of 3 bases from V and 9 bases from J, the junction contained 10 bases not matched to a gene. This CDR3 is CASSYRDRELGEQFF. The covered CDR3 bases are TGTGCCAGCAGCTACCGGGACAGGGAGTTGGGTGAG.

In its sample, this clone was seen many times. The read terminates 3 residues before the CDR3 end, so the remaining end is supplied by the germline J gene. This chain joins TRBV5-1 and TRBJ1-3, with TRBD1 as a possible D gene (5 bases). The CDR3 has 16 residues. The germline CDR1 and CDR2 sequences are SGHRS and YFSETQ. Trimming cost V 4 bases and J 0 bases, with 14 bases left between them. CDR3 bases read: TGCGCCAGCAGCCTCGGGACTGTAGACTCTGGAAACACC. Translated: CASSLGTVDSGNT. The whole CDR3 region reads CASSLGTVDSGNTIYF.